The rows below give T cell receptor beta chains drawn from one sample of a study of blood T cell repertoires in COVID-19. The table came from immunoSEQ multiplex PCR; TCRdb's copy has only in-frame clones and leaves some out. The sample carries around 150,000 clones, 85% recorded once. The sequencing input was peripheral blood. Receptor source: a human donor with acute or convalescent COVID-19. The donor label of this sample is uncertain. Both conserved end residues are part of each CDR3. A D gene is named only where the DNA matches it firmly. A row's size may be missing; if present it is once, few, many or a size class.

>.|TRBJ2-2|few|TRBV30
CAWRRGAGELFF
TGTGCCTGGAGAAGAGGCGCCGGGGAGCTGTTTTTT
>TRBD1|TRBJ1-5|.|TRBV2
CASSDRDRGWNQPQHF
TGTGCCAGCAGTGACCGGGACAGGGGTTGGAATCAGCCCCAGCATTTT
>TRBD1|TRBJ1-4|.|TRBV28
CASSSSRGQGREKLFF
TGTGCCAGCAGTTCCTCGCGGGGACAGGGTAGGGAAAAACTGTTTTTT
>.|TRBJ1-6|.|TRBV18
CASSPSTGSNSPLHF
TGTGCCAGCTCACCTTCGACAGGATCTAATTCACCCCTCCACTTT
>.|TRBJ1-1|.|TRBV6-2/TRBV6-3
CASSYSFGAAFRTEAFF
TGTGCCAGCAGTTACTCTTTTGGGGCCGCTTTTCGGACTGAAGCTTTCTTT
>.|TRBJ1-5|.|TRBV6-5
CASRTTPNSNQPQHF
TGTGCCAGCAGAACTACGCCCAATAGCAATCAGCCCCAGCATTTT
>.|TRBJ2-1|.|TRBV5-4
CASSSKWTSPQSSYNEQFF
TGTGCCAGCAGCTCTAAATGGACATCTCCCCAAAGCTCCTACAATGAGCAGTTCTTC
>.|TRBJ2-2|few|TRBV7-3
CASSLTGKATGELFF
TGTGCCAGCAGCCTTACAGGCAAGGCTACCGGGGAGCTGTTTTTT
>.|TRBJ1-5|.|TRBV5-1
CASSLVGGRQPQHF
TGCGCCAGCAGCTTGGTAGGGGGAAGGCAGCCCCAGCATTTT
>TRBD1|TRBJ1-6|few|TRBV5-1
CASSLGDRVGSPLHF
TGCGCCAGCAGCTTGGGAGACAGGGTCGGTTCACCCCTCCACTTT
>.|TRBJ2-3|few|TRBV19
CASSLPTGKDTQYF
TGTGCCAGTAGTCTCCCGACAGGTAAAGATACGCAGTATTTT
>TRBD1|TRBJ1-2|.|TRBV28
CASSLLTTGARVVRMGYTF
TGTGCCAGCAGTTTATTGACCACAGGGGCTCGGGTCGTGAGAATGGGCTACACCTTC
>.|TRBJ2-3|.|TRBV5-1
CASSLAAGARTDTQYF
TGCGCCAGCAGCTTGGCCGCGGGGGCCAGAACAGATACGCAGTATTTT
>.|TRBJ2-3|.|TRBV3-1/TRBV3-2
CASSPSGSRGALDTQYF
TGTGCCAGCAGCCCCTCAGGGTCCAGGGGAGCGCTAGATACGCAGTATTTT
>TRBD1|TRBJ1-2|.|TRBV30
CAWSGAGGNYGYTF
TGTGCCTGGAGTGGGGCAGGGGGCAACTATGGCTACACCTTC
>.|TRBJ1-4|.|TRBV28
CASSFGLGGYLVLFF
TGTGCCAGCAGTTTCGGTCTCGGGGGGTACTTAGTGCTGTTTTTT
>TRBD2|TRBJ2-1|.|TRBV15
CATSGPGTSGGAYNEQFF
TGTGCCACCAGCGGTCCCGGGACTAGCGGGGGGGCCTACAATGAGCAGTTCTTC
>.|TRBJ1-2|.|TRBV6-5
CASSRDGSYGYTF
TGTGCCAGCAGTCGTGACGGGTCGTATGGCTACACCTTC
>.|TRBJ2-1|.|TRBV7-3
CASSLTSPSPEQFF
TGTGCCAGCAGCTTAACCTCTCCGAGCCCCGAGCAGTTCTTC
>TRBD1|TRBJ1-2|.|TRBV29-1
CSVEGPGTGKGGYTF
TGCAGCGTTGAAGGACCTGGGACAGGGAAGGGTGGCTACACCTTC
>TRBD1|TRBJ1-2|.|TRBV6-6
CASSPLIRDRGPYGYTF
TGTGCCAGCAGTCCCCTGATTCGGGACAGGGGACCCTATGGCTACACCTTC
>TRBD1|TRBJ1-3|.|TRBV2
CASSRQGLSGNTIYF
TGTGCCAGCAGTCGACAGGGCCTCTCTGGAAACACCATATATTTT
>TRBD1|TRBJ2-1|.|TRBV28
CASSSANPQGSSYNEQFF
TGTGCCAGCAGCTCAGCCAATCCACAGGGGAGCTCCTACAATGAGCAGTTCTTC
>.|TRBJ1-6|.|TRBV2
CASTERAIGSLHF
TGTGCCAGCACCGAGAGGGCCATCGGGTCCCTCCACTTT
>TRBD2|TRBJ2-7|.|TRBV3-1/TRBV3-2
CASSRGLAGTYEQYF
TGTGCCAGCAGCCGGGGACTAGCGGGGACCTACGAGCAGTACTTC
>.|TRBJ1-2|.|TRBV19
CASTPGRTDYYGYTF
TGTGCCAGTACTCCTGGTCGGACAGACTACTATGGCTACACCTTC
>TRBD1|TRBJ1-2|.|TRBV25-1
CASSERGTVYGYTF
TGTGCCAGCAGTGAAAGGGGGACAGTCTATGGCTACACCTTC
>TRBD1|TRBJ1-1|.|TRBV5-1
CASSHSRGQGTEAFF
TGCGCCAGCAGCCACTCCCGGGGACAGGGAACTGAAGCTTTCTTT
>TRBD1|TRBJ1-2|.|TRBV6-5
CASSSGQGNYGYTF
TGTGCCAGCAGCTCGGGACAGGGTAACTATGGCTACACCTTC
>.|TRBJ1-5|few|TRBV9
CASSVDSRNQPQHF
TGTGCCAGCAGCGTCGACTCCCGCAATCAGCCCCAGCATTTT
>TRBD1|TRBJ1-2|.|TRBV4-3
CASSQAMDRSNYGYTF
TGCGCCAGCAGCCAAGCCATGGACAGGAGCAACTATGGCTACACCTTC
>.|TRBJ2-2|.|TRBV9
CASSVGGTGELFF
TGTGCCAGCAGCGTGGGGGGTACCGGGGAGCTGTTTTTT
>.|TRBJ1-5|.|TRBV7-9
CASSLGQSNQPQHF
TGTGCCAGCAGCTTGGGGCAGAGCAATCAGCCCCAGCATTTT
>.|TRBJ2-7|.|TRBV3-1/TRBV3-2
CASSQTGYEQYF
TGTGCCAGCAGCCAAACAGGGTACGAGCAGTACTTC
>.|TRBJ1-6|.|TRBV7-2
CASSRGGINSPLHF
TGTGCCAGCAGCCGGGGTGGAATTAATTCACCCCTCCACTTT
>.|TRBJ1-1|once|TRBV18
CASSPTDYLTRSNTEAFF
TGTGCCAGCTCACCCACAGATTACTTGACAAGATCTAACACTGAAGCTTTCTTT